What follows are 23 T cell receptor beta chains derived from one specimen sequenced in a study of blood T cell repertoires in COVID-19. Sequencing was performed with immunoSEQ multiplex PCR; in TCRdb, only in-frame clones are kept and a portion is missing. The sample holds around 70,000 clones, roughly nine tenths seen once. What was sequenced was peripheral blood. The receptors here all came from a human donor in a cohort sampled during active COVID-19.

The J gene is TRBJ2-7, the V gene TRBV14; D is possibly TRBD2 (6 bases). CDR3 length: 15 amino acids. The ends were cut back, 1 base at V and 0 bases at J, with 10 bases in the middle. CDR1 is SGHDN and CDR2 is FVKESK in the germline V gene. The CDR3 sequence: CASSQGGGFSYEQYF. CDR3 DNA sequence: TGTGCCAGCAGCCAAGGAGGAGGGTTCTCCTACGAGCAGTACTTC. Full variable domain (missing parts from reference TRBV14 and TRBJ2-7): EAGVTQFPSHSVIEKGQTVTLRCDPISGHDNLYWYRRVMGKEIKFLLHFVKESKQDESGMPNNRFLAERTGGTYSTLKVQPAELEDSGVYFCASSQGGGFSYEQYFGPGTRLTVT.

The genes are TRBV9 and TRBJ2-2, with TRBD1 matching 9 bases. J gave up 6 bases and V 3 bases, and 9 bases lay outside the gene matches. Per germline, CDR1 SGDLS and CDR2 YYNGEE. This CDR3 comprises 16 residues. The CDR3 reads CASSARPGTGPGELFF. The CDR3, as DNA: TGTGCCAGCAGCGCCCGTCCCGGGACAGGGCCCGGGGAGCTGTTTTTT.

The chain has TRBV10-3 and TRBJ2-5; TRBD1 aligns across 8 bases. CDR3 length equals 17 residues. With V trimmed by 3 bases and J by 5 bases, 14 bases remained unmatched. Germline assignment: CDR1 ENHRY and CDR2 SYGVKD. The CDR3 DNA is TGTGCCATCAGTGACGGGGACCTAACAGGGGGGACGGAGACCCAGTACTTC. Translation gives CAISDGDLTGGTETQYF.

In DNA form, the CDR3 reads TGTGCCAGCAGTTTATCGGGACGAGGACAGAGCTATGGCTACACCTTC. It yields the protein CASSLSGRGQSYGYTF. The V call is TRBV27, the J call TRBJ1-2; TRBD1 is a possible D gene (6 bases). V dropped 0 bases and J dropped 4 bases, with 15 bases sitting between them. CDR3 length equals 16 residues. Per the germline V gene, CDR1 is MNHEY and CDR2 is SMNVEV (reference sequence).

This sequence joins TRBV28 and TRBJ2-3, with 7 nucleotides matching TRBD2. The CDR3 is 15 residues long. Germline loops: CDR1 MDHEN, CDR2 SYDVKM. The ends lost 4 bases at V and 4 bases at J; junction bases unmatched: 8. CDR3 in amino acids: CASSSAGLTADTQYF. For the CDR3, the DNA is TGTGCCAGCAGTTCAGCGGGACTTACCGCAGATACGCAGTATTTT.

This clone was observed a few times. The chain has TRBV7-9 and TRBJ2-7; 9 bases are a match to TRBD2. The V gene's germline CDR1 is SEHNR and CDR2 FQNEAQ (reference sequence). This CDR3 has 16 residues. J lost 5 bases, V lost 5 bases, and 13 bases had no gene match. The CDR3 coding sequence is TGTGCCAGCAGCGCGCCCGTTAGCGGGAGTGCGGACGAGCAGTACTTC. Protein product: CASSAPVSGSADEQYF. Using reference TRBV7-9 and TRBJ2-7 for the parts outside the CDR3, the full variable domain is DTGVSQNPRHKITKRGQNVTFRCDPISEHNRLYWYRQTLGQGPEFLTYFQNEAQLEKSRLLSDRFSAERPKGSFSTLEIQRTEQGDSAMYLCASSAPVSGSADEQYFGPGTRLTVT.

This clone was seen once. The sample contains more than one DNA sequence encoding this CDR3. This sequence joins TRBV6-5 and TRBJ2-7; D perhaps matches TRBD1 (6 bases). Germline CDR1 MNHEY, CDR2 SVGAGI. V was cut by 2 bases and J by 0 bases, with 8 bases left in between. The CDR3 has 14 amino acids. The CDR3 loop reads CASSYGGGSYEQYF. Here the CDR3 DNA reads TGTGCCAGCAGTTACGGGGGCGGCTCCTACGAGCAGTACTTC.

The rearrangement joins TRBV7-9 to TRBJ1-1; D is possibly TRBD1 (5 bases). The germline gives CDR1 SEHNR, CDR2 FQNEAQ (reference sequence). The CDR3 is 16 residues long. V was pared by 5 bases and J by 2 bases, with 18 bases between. CDR3 sequence reads: CASSPVGGGLNTEAFF. In nucleotides, the CDR3 is TGTGCCAGCAGCCCGGTGGGGGGGGGACTTAACACTGAAGCTTTCTTT.

The rearrangement joins TRBV6-2 or TRBV6-3 to TRBJ2-3; 8 nucleotides match TRBD2. Trimming took 4 bases from V and 1 from J; bases not matched to a gene: 7. The CDR3 extends over 16 amino acids. Per the germline V gene, CDR1 is MNHEY and CDR2 is SVGEGT. The CDR3: CASSFLELAGTDTQYF. DNA for the CDR3: TGTGCCAGCAGTTTCCTCGAACTAGCGGGCACAGATACGCAGTATTTT.

This clone has a single count. The V and J genes are TRBV7-2 and TRBJ2-5, with TRBD1 matching over 9 bases. V dropped 3 bases and J dropped 2; count of bases not matched to a gene: 1. CDR1 is SGHTA and CDR2 is FQGNSA in the germline V gene. CDR3 length: 14 amino acids. The CDR3 sequence: CASSFGTGQETQYF. DNA of the CDR3: TGTGCCAGCAGCTTCGGGACAGGGCAAGAGACCCAGTACTTC. Drawing the rest from reference TRBV7-2 and TRBJ2-5, the complete variable domain is GAGVSQSPSNKVTEKGKDVELRCDPISGHTALYWYRQSLGQGLEFLIYFQGNSAPDKSGLPSDRFSAERTGGSVSTLTIQRTQQEDSAVYLCASSFGTGQETQYFGPGTRLLVL.

CDR3 nucleotides: TGCAGCGCAACAATAGGACTAGCGGGAGTAAGCACAGATACGCAGTATTTT. Residues: CSATIGLAGVSTDTQYF. The gene calls are TRBV29-1 and TRBJ2-3; 13 bases match TRBD2. This CDR3 contains 17 residues. The germline CDR1 and CDR2 sequences are SQVTM and ANQGSEA. With V trimmed by 7 bases and J by 0 bases, 10 bases remained unmatched.

V gene TRBV5-1 combines with J gene TRBJ2-5, with TRBD2 matching over 11 bases. From germline, CDR1 is SGHRS and CDR2 YFSETQ. There are 18 residues in the CDR3. The trim removed 0 bases at V and 1 base at J, leaving 8 bases unmatched. DNA for the CDR3: TGCGCCAGCAGCTTGGCCGCTAGCGGGGGGTTCCGCCAAGAGACCCAGTACTTC. Its protein product is CASSLAASGGFRQETQYF.

The chain carries TRBV6-2 or TRBV6-3 and TRBJ1-5; 7 positions agree with TRBD1. The CDR3 length is 15 residues. J lost 5 bases, V lost 5 bases, and 9 bases had no gene match. Germline loops: CDR1 MNHEY, CDR2 SVGEGT. The CDR3 sequence: CASSPSGTADQPQHF. CDR3 nucleotide sequence: TGTGCCAGCAGTCCGTCCGGGACAGCTGATCAGCCCCAGCATTTT.

This chain's CDR3 is CASSDPTSLSSYNEQFF. CDR3 nucleotides: TGTGCCAGCAGTGACCCCACTAGCCTGAGCTCCTACAATGAGCAGTTCTTC. The genes are TRBV2 and TRBJ2-1; weak D call: TRBD2 (6 bases). The CDR3 contains 17 residues. Trimming stripped 3 bases from V and 0 bases from J, with 15 bases between. Germline CDR1 and CDR2: SNHLY and FYNNEI. The complete variable domain, with remaining parts taken from reference TRBV2 and TRBJ2-1, reads EPEVTQTPSHQVTQMGQEVILRCVPISNHLYFYWYRQILGQKVEFLVSFYNNEISEKSEIFDDQFSVERPDGSNFTLKIRSTKLEDSAMYFCASSDPTSLSSYNEQFFGPGTRLTVL.

The J gene is TRBJ2-7, the V gene TRBV11-2; D is possibly TRBD1 (6 bases). The germline V and J ends were trimmed by 5 bases and 3 bases, with 11 bases remaining between them. In germline, CDR1 is SGHAT, CDR2 FQNNGV. This CDR3 is 13 amino acids long. This CDR3 is CASSQDRDYEQYF. In DNA, the CDR3 is TGTGCCAGCAGCCAGGACAGAGACTACGAGCAGTACTTC. The full variable domain, rest sourced from reference TRBV11-2 and TRBJ2-7, is EAGVAQSPRYKIIEKRQSVAFWCNPISGHATLYWYQQILGQGPKLLIQFQNNGVVDDSQLPKDRFSAERLKGVDSTLKIQPAKLEDSAVYLCASSQDRDYEQYFGPGTRLTVT.

The chain carries TRBV15 and TRBJ2-1; 11 bases match TRBD2. The CDR3 sequence is 16 residues long. Germline V lookup: CDR1 LNHNV, CDR2 YYDKDF (reference sequence). The V and J ends lost 2 bases and 2 bases, in that order; junction bases with no gene match: 2. CDR3 nucleotides: TGTGCCACCAGCAGACTACTAGCGGGGGCCTACAATGAGCAGTTCTTC. Encoded protein: CATSRLLAGAYNEQFF.

This clone has just a few counts. In nucleotides, the CDR3 is TGCGCCAGCAGCCGGGCCCAGGGGTATGAAAAACTGTTTTTT. It specifies CASSRAQGYEKLFF. The chain couples TRBV4-1 to TRBJ1-4; D is perhaps TRBD1 (6 bases). The CDR3 spans 14 residues. Trimming took off 4 bases at V and 6 bases at J, with 12 bases between the two ends. CDR1 and CDR2 (germline): MGHRA, YSYEKL.

The rearrangement links TRBV5-1 to TRBJ2-1; D is perhaps TRBD2 (6 bases). Trimming shortened V by 6 bases and J by 6 bases, and 19 bases separated the two germline ends. This CDR3 has 15 residues. CDR1 and CDR2 from the germline V gene are SGHRS and YFSETQ. In nucleotides, the CDR3 is TGCGCCAGCAACCCCGGCTCGGGAGATTTCAATGAGCAGTTCTTC. It encodes CASNPGSGDFNEQFF.

The sample holds one count of this clone. The gene calls are TRBV7-2 and TRBJ1-5; possibly TRBD1 for D (5 bases). Germline-derived CDR1 and CDR2 are SGHTA and FQGNSA. The V end lost 0 bases, the J end lost 4 bases, and 13 bases lay between the germline ends. CDR3 length: 16 amino acids. Here the CDR3 DNA reads TGTGCCAGCAGCTTAGCCGGGCAGGGAATTAATCAGCCCCAGCATTTT. It translates to CASSLAGQGINQPQHF. Drawing the rest from reference TRBV7-2 and TRBJ1-5, the complete variable domain is GAGVSQSPSNKVTEKGKDVELRCDPISGHTALYWYRQSLGQGLEFLIYFQGNSAPDKSGLPSDRFSAERTGGSVSTLTIQRTQQEDSAVYLCASSLAGQGINQPQHFGDGTRLSIL.

The V call is TRBV6-2 or TRBV6-3, the J call TRBJ1-1; perhaps TRBD1 as D (6 bases). Trimming pared 5 bases from V and 5 bases from J, leaving 12 bases between. CDR3 length: 13 amino acids. The germline CDR1 and CDR2 sequences are MNHEY and SVGEGT. The CDR3, as DNA: TGTGCCAGCAGTGTAGGGGGATGGACTGAAGCTTTCTTT. It is translated as CASSVGGWTEAFF.

The chain couples TRBV7-3 to TRBJ2-3, with a possible D match to TRBD2 (6 bases). Between the trimmed V and J ends, which lost 5 bases and 3 bases, there was a span of 12 bases. CDR3 length equals 14 residues. CDR1 and CDR2 (germline): SGHTA, FQGTGA. This CDR3 is CASSQTRATDTQYF. The CDR3 DNA reads as TGTGCCAGCAGCCAGACTAGAGCGACAGATACGCAGTATTTT.

The rearrangement uses TRBV18 and TRBJ2-3, with 8 bases aligning to TRBD1. The V gene end was trimmed by 3 bases and the J gene end by 5 bases; junction bases not matched to a gene: 4. The CDR3 covers 14 residues. Germline values: CDR1 KGHSH, CDR2 LQKENI. CDR3 sequence: CASSPGQGLDTQYF. The CDR3 DNA follows: TGTGCCAGCTCACCCGGACAGGGCCTAGATACGCAGTATTTT.

This clone occurred once. The chain couples TRBV4-2 to TRBJ1-3; D perhaps matches TRBD1 (6 bases). Trimming shortened V by 4 bases and J by 1 base, and 11 bases separated the two germline ends. Germline CDR1 is LGHNA and CDR2 is YNFKEQ. This CDR3 comprises 15 residues. CDR3 DNA: TGTGCCAGCAGCCCCCGGACAGAATCTGGAAACACCATATATTTT. Amino acids: CASSPRTESGNTIYF.